This T cell receptor (beta chain) was identified in a study of T cells in localized non-small cell lung cancer. Whole-study results and caveats: Appearing in adjacent lung were a median roughly 60 of the top 100 tumor clones. Uninvolved adjacent lung showed the highest T cell clonality, exceeding tumor. Since sequencing was restricted to only one region of the tumor, intratumor heterogeneity remains a possibility. Greater T cell density in blood accompanied longer overall survival.

Only a few counts were recorded for this clone. Its matching antigen is unknown. Libraries were prepared by immunoSEQ multiplex PCR; TCRdb keeps only in-frame clonotypes and omits some of them. The sample lists around 30,000 clones, roughly 80% occurring once. V was pared by 5 bases and J by 8 bases, with 16 bases between. Germline V lookup: CDR1 SGHNT, CDR2 YENEEA. The CDR3 spans 14 residues. The chain couples TRBV11-3 to TRBJ2-4; weak D call: TRBD1 (6 bases). Sequencing used peripheral blood, obtained before any cancer treatment. The receptor comes from a male donor aged 60 or over with stage II squamous cell lung carcinoma. The CDR3 loop reads CASSGTLSSDIQYF. The CDR3 DNA reads TGTGCCAGCAGCGGGACATTAAGCAGCGACATTCAGTACTTC.